The T cell receptor beta chain described here comes from a study of cytomegalovirus exposure and HLA in healthy donors. PCR involved 60 Vbeta and 13 Jbeta primers. Authors' data handling: Approximately 11 million of 80 million or so unique TCR beta chains were shared, per a later count. Data came from immunoSEQ multiplex PCR; TCRdb stores just in-frame clones and leaves some out. The DNA was the basis for D and trimming; V, J and clone size are from that table. The sample holds about 130,000 clones, 74% seen once. Trimming pared 3 bases from V and 6 bases from J, leaving 22 bases between. The CDR3 sequence is 17 residues long. CDR1 and CDR2 from the germline V gene are SGHVS and FQNEAQ.

The receptor's source is a man aged 35-49 years in good health and CMV-seropositive. Sequencing used PBMCs. The J gene is TRBJ2-3, the V gene TRBV7-8; weak D call: TRBD2 (5 bases). CDR3 residues: CASSLGARRPPLDTQYF. The DNA for the CDR3 is TGTGCCAGCAGCTTGGGAGCGCGGCGGCCCCCATTGGATACGCAGTATTTT.